The 18 T cell receptor beta chains below come from one sample, sequenced in a study of blood T cell repertoires in COVID-19. Clones were read by immunoSEQ multiplex PCR, and TCRdb kept only the in-frame ones, dropping some. Here the sample spans 150,000 to 200,000 clones, about 88% being singletons. Sequenced material: peripheral blood. These receptors all come from a man between 18 and 29 years old with acute or convalescent COVID-19.

V usage is TRBV6-6 and J usage is TRBJ1-1, with TRBD1 matching 9 bases. In germline, CDR1 is MNHNY, CDR2 SVGAGI (reference sequence). This CDR3 is built from 14 residues. V dropped 10 bases and J dropped 1; count of bases not matched to a gene: 7. CDR3 in amino acids: CATDETGGNTEAFF. Written as DNA, the CDR3 is TGTGCCACCGACGAGACAGGGGGGAACACTGAAGCTTTCTTT.

The chain couples TRBV28 to TRBJ1-2; no reliable D call. Germline CDR1 MDHEN, CDR2 SYDVKM. There are 13 residues in the CDR3. Trimming cost V 4 bases and J 8 bases, with 14 bases left between them. The CDR3 region is CASSSLEVWGYTF. The CDR3 nucleotides are TGTGCCAGCAGTTCCCTCGAGGTTTGGGGCTACACCTTC.

This chain links TRBV5-6 with TRBJ1-2; D is uncertain. Trimming removed 0 bases at V and 2 bases at J, with 11 bases between. This CDR3 has 15 residues. Germline CDR1 SGHDT, CDR2 YYEEEE. The DNA for the CDR3 is TGTGCCAGCAGCTTGGGGTCTCTGCGGAACTATGGCTACACCTTC. Translating it yields CASSLGSLRNYGYTF.

This rearrangement joins TRBV1 to TRBJ2-1; the D call in the table, TRBD2, was not verified against the DNA. TRBV1 is a pseudogene. This CDR3 has 19 amino acids. As DNA, the CDR3 is TGCACCAGCAGCCAACCGACTAGCGGGGGGGTAAACTTGTGCAATGAGCAGTTCTTC. It specifies CTSSQPTSGGVNLCNEQFF.

This rearrangement joins TRBV7-3 to TRBJ1-1, with 10 bases identical to TRBD1. This CDR3 comprises 16 residues. With 1 base clipped from V and 5 bases from J, the junction kept 7 bases outside the gene matches. Germline CDR1 is SGHTA and CDR2 is FQGTGA. The CDR3 reads CASSLIAGQGRTEAFF. The CDR3 DNA sequence: TGTGCCAGCAGCTTAATCGCGGGACAGGGGAGGACTGAAGCTTTCTTT.

The genes are TRBV27 and TRBJ1-2, with 8 bases lining up with TRBD1. This CDR3 spans 13 amino acids. Germline V CDR1 and CDR2: MNHEY, SMNVEV (reference sequence). With V trimmed by 5 bases and J by 7 bases, 6 bases remained unmatched. For the CDR3, the DNA is TGTGCCAGCAGTCCAGGGGGCGCATTTGGCTACACCTTC. This sequence encodes CASSPGGAFGYTF.

The chain joins TRBV30 to TRBJ2-1; 8 bases match TRBD2. CDR1 is GTSNPN, CDR2 SVGIG, per germline (reference sequence). Trimming cost V 5 bases and J 15 bases; bases outside gene matches: 9. The CDR3 is 11 amino acids. The CDR3 sequence: CAWGTGGGRFF. DNA for the CDR3: TGTGCCTGGGGTACCGGGGGGGGCAGGTTCTTC.

This chain connects TRBV27 to TRBJ2-5, with TRBD2 matching over 9 bases. The germline gives CDR1 MNHEY, CDR2 SMNVEV (reference sequence). This CDR3 spans 15 amino acids. With 6 bases clipped from V and 5 bases from J, the junction kept 10 bases outside the gene matches. The CDR3 DNA reads as TGTGCCAGCAGCACTCTTAGCGGGGGAAGGGAGACCCAGTACTTC. It is translated as CASSTLSGGRETQYF.

This chain joins TRBV5-1 and TRBJ2-2; D is possibly TRBD1 (6 bases). V lost 0 bases and J lost 3, with 6 bases in between. The germline gives CDR1 SGHRS, CDR2 YFSETQ. The CDR3 is made up of 14 amino acids. The CDR3 DNA sequence: TGCGCCAGCAGCTTGGGGACAGACACCGGGGAGCTGTTTTTT. Its translation is CASSLGTDTGELFF.

The rearrangement links TRBV13 to TRBJ2-4; 7 nucleotides agree with TRBD2. V was pared by 5 bases and J by 3 bases, with 4 bases of the junction left unmatched. The length of the CDR3 is 14 residues. Germline V lookup: CDR1 PRHDT, CDR2 FYEKMQ (reference sequence). CDR3 DNA sequence: TGTGCCAGCAGCCCGGGGGGAGGCAAAAACATTCAGTACTTC. It yields the protein CASSPGGGKNIQYF.

The chain has TRBV5-6 and TRBJ2-3; tentative D call: TRBD1 (5 bases). The germline V gene has CDR1 SGHDT and CDR2 YYEEEE. The CDR3 runs to 16 residues. Trimming cost V 4 bases and J 2 bases, with 17 bases left between them. Here the CDR3 reads CASSQTQGKFTDTQYF. The CDR3 DNA follows: TGTGCCAGCAGCCAAACCCAGGGCAAATTCACAGATACGCAGTATTTT.

This chain joins TRBV7-9 and TRBJ2-7; D is undetermined. Trimming took 5 bases from V and 5 from J, leaving 19 bases between them. The CDR3 has 15 residues. The V gene's germline CDR1 is SEHNR and CDR2 FQNEAQ (reference sequence). In DNA form, the CDR3 reads TGTGCCAGCAGCGATACGGTCCAGGCCCGTGACGAGCAGTACTTC. Protein product: CASSDTVQARDEQYF.

This clone has just one count. This sequence joins TRBV5-4 and TRBJ1-3; 7 nucleotides align to TRBD1. V dropped 3 bases and J dropped 2; count of bases not matched to a gene: 5. Looked up from germline, CDR1 is SGHNT and CDR2 is YYREEE (reference sequence). CDR3 length: 15 amino acids. CDR3 region: CASSSGTDAGNTIYF. The CDR3 DNA sequence: TGTGCCAGCAGCTCAGGGACAGACGCTGGAAACACCATATATTTT.

This chain uses TRBV6-5 with TRBJ2-6; D is uncertain. V lost 4 bases and J 4 bases, leaving 11 bases between the germline ends. This CDR3 spans 15 amino acids. Germline V gene sequence: CDR1 MNHEY, CDR2 SVGAGI. The CDR3 is CASSLTGLGANVLTF. DNA of the CDR3: TGTGCCAGCAGTTTGACTGGTCTCGGGGCCAACGTCCTGACTTTC.

This chain connects TRBV19 to TRBJ1-3; TRBD1 might be the D (6 bases). V lost 7 bases and J 3 bases, leaving 13 bases between the germline ends. Germline CDR1 and CDR2: LNHDA and SQIVND (reference sequence). The CDR3 is 14 amino acids. The CDR3 here is CASTPGAFGNTIYF. CDR3 bases: TGTGCCAGTACACCAGGGGCATTTGGAAACACCATATATTTT.

This clone is a singleton in its sample. The J gene is TRBJ2-7, the V gene TRBV6-2 or TRBV6-3; 9 nucleotides line up with TRBD1. The CDR3 has 14 amino acids. Germline values: CDR1 MNHEY, CDR2 SVGEGT. With 0 bases clipped from V and 4 bases from J, the junction kept 1 base outside the gene matches. CDR3 sequence reads: CASSYSGQGYEQYF. The CDR3 nucleotides are TGTGCCAGCAGTTACTCGGGACAGGGATACGAGCAGTACTTC.

This clone was found many times. The J gene is TRBJ1-1, the V gene TRBV7-3; weak D call: TRBD1 (6 bases). The germline V gene encodes CDR1 SGHTA and CDR2 FQGTGA. The CDR3 length is 16 residues. Between the trimmed V and J ends, which lost 2 bases and 4 bases, there was a span of 17 bases. CDR3 loop: CASSLASKGRGTEAFF. DNA for the CDR3: TGTGCCAGCAGCTTAGCATCCAAGGGCAGGGGCACTGAAGCTTTCTTT.

The chain combines TRBV5-6 with TRBJ2-5, with TRBD1 identical over 11 bases. Germline V gene lookup returns CDR1 SGHDT and CDR2 YYEEEE. After removal of 5 bases from V and 9 bases from J, the junction contained 12 bases not matched to a gene. The CDR3 has 15 residues. CDR3 in DNA: TGTGCCAGCAGGGAGGGACAGGGGGTTTTCGAGGCCCAGTACTTC. Amino acid sequence: CASREGQGVFEAQYF.